Listed below are T cell receptor beta chains from one sample, sequenced in a study of early T cells in non-severe SARS-CoV-2 infection. From the 5' RACE reads, TCRdb called clonotypes with MiXCR, one entry per CDR3 protein. The sample has tens of thousands of distinct CDR3 sequences; over 6.5% are singletons. Source material: whole blood. These receptor sequences come from an adult who was a healthcare worker with PCR-confirmed SARS-CoV-2 infection or an uninfected control (not recorded which). Both conserved end residues are part of each CDR3. D genes are given only for firm matches. Clone size appears in some rows only: once, few, many, or a class for an expanded clone.

abundance	v_gene	j_gene	d_gene	CDR3nt	CDR3aa
many	TRBV18	TRBJ2-6	TRBD1	TGTGCCAGCTCACCCTTCAGCAGGGGGCTTGGGGCCAACGTCCTGACTTTC	CASSPFSRGLGANVLTF
many	TRBV6-6	TRBJ1-6	.	TGTGCCAGCAGTCCCCTTGTGGGGTATAATTCACCCCTCCACTTT	CASSPLVGYNSPLHF
many	TRBV10-2	TRBJ2-1	TRBD2	TGCGCCAGCAGTGACTCTGGACTAGCGGGAGCCAATGAGCAGTTCTTC	CASSDSGLAGANEQFF
many	TRBV25-1	TRBJ2-7	TRBD1	TGTGCCAGTCAAACTGGGACAGAATACGAGCAGTACTTC	CASQTGTEYEQYF
few	TRBV19	TRBJ2-7	TRBD2	TGTGCCAGTAGTTTGGCTAGCGGGATCTCCTACGAGCAGTACTTC	CASSLASGISYEQYF
many	TRBV6-1	TRBJ1-5	.	TGTGCCAGCAAGAGGGAGAGGTATAGCAATCAGCCCCAGCATTTT	CASKRERYSNQPQHF
medium-sized	TRBV19	TRBJ1-2	.	TGTGCCAGTAGTATAGTAAACAGCGCGAACTATGGCTACACCTTC	CASSIVNSANYGYTF
many	TRBV7-9	TRBJ2-3	TRBD1	TGTGCCAGCAGCTACCGACAGGGCCCTAGCACAGATACGCAGTATTTT	CASSYRQGPSTDTQYF
many	TRBV3-1	TRBJ2-7	.	TGTGCCAGCAGCCAATGGGGGCTAGCGCGAGCCTACGAGCAGTACTTC	CASSQWGLARAYEQYF
many	TRBV30	TRBJ1-2	.	TGTGCCTGGAGTGTGACGGACTGGGGCTACACCTTC	CAWSVTDWGYTF
.	TRBV5-4	TRBJ1-2	TRBD1	TGTGCCAGCAGTTCCGGGACAGGGGTATCCTATGGCTACACCTTC	CASSSGTGVSYGYTF
few	TRBV19	TRBJ1-2	.	TGTGCCAGTAGATCCTCTTCCGAATTAGACAATGGCTACACCTTC	CASRSSSELDNGYTF
few	TRBV7-3	TRBJ1-1	TRBD1	TGTGCCAGCAGCGTGAACAGGGGCATGAACACTGAAGCTTTCTTT	CASSVNRGMNTEAFF
.	TRBV20-1	TRBJ2-5	.	TGCAGTGCTAGAGTAGCGAGCACTCAAGAGACCCAGTACTTC	CSARVASTQETQYF
many	TRBV19	TRBJ1-5	.	TGTGCCAGTAGTGCCTCCTGGGACTTCTATAGCAATCAGCCCCAGCATTTT	CASSASWDFYSNQPQHF
many	TRBV14	TRBJ2-5	TRBD1	TGTGCCAGCAGCCGGAAACCGGGACAGGGAAGAGAGACCCAGTACTTC	CASSRKPGQGRETQYF
many	TRBV18	TRBJ1-4	.	TGTGCCAGCTCACCGGATGAAAAACTGTTTTTT	CASSPDEKLFF
many	TRBV7-6	TRBJ2-7	.	TGTGCCAGCAGCTCCGAAGTCGGGGATTCGGGACCCTACGAGCAGTACTTC	CASSSEVGDSGPYEQYF
.	TRBV29-1	TRBJ2-7	TRBD2	TGCAGCGTCATGGGACTAGCGGATCACTACGAGCAGTACTTC	CSVMGLADHYEQYF
many	TRBV5-1	TRBJ2-2	TRBD2	TGCGCCAGCAGCTTGGTTTCCCTAGCGGGACTCACCGGGGAGCTGTTTTTT	CASSLVSLAGLTGELFF
few	TRBV19	TRBJ2-3	.	TGTGCCAGTAGTGCCCGGAGGGGAGGTACATCAGATACGCAGTATTTT	CASSARRGGTSDTQYF
.	TRBV28	TRBJ2-5	.	TGTGCCAGCAGTCCCCAGAGCGGACAAGAGACCCAGTACTTC	CASSPQSGQETQYF
.	TRBV19	TRBJ1-5	.	TGTGCCAGTAGTATTGGGGTTAATCAGCCCCAGCATTTT	CASSIGVNQPQHF